This T cell receptor beta chain was recovered during a study of shared clonotypes between healthy human individuals. V was trimmed by 4 bases and J by 2 bases, leaving 7 bases between them. Germline assignment: CDR1 SNHLY and CDR2 FYNNEI. The CDR3 loop spans 13 amino acids. Sequencing was performed with immunoSEQ multiplex PCR; in TCRdb, only in-frame clones are kept and a portion is missing. The sample holds just over 2,000,000 clones, roughly 94% seen once. The rearrangement uses TRBV2 and TRBJ2-3; D unresolved. Sequences were obtained from naive CD4+ T cells sorted from blood. Subset reported: CD45RA+ positively selected. The receptor was derived from a young man in good health. In DNA, the CDR3 is TGTGCCAGCAGTGTCTCAATCACAGATACGCAGTATTTT. The encoded protein is CASSVSITDTQYF.